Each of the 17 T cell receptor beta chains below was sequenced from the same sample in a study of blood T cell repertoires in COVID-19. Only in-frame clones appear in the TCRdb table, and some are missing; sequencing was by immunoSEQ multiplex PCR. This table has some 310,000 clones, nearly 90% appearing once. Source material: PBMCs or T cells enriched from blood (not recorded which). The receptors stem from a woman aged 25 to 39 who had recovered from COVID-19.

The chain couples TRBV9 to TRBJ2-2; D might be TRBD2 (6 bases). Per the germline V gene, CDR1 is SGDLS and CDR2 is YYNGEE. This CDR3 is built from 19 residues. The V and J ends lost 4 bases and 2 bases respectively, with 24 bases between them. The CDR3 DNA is TGTGCCAGCAGCACCCACCTGATTTCCGGGACTTATAACACCGGGGAGCTGTTTTTT. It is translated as CASSTHLISGTYNTGELFF.

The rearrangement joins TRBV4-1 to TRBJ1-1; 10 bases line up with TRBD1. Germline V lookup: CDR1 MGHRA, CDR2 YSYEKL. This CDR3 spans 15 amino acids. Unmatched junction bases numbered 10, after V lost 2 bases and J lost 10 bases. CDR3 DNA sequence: TGCGCCAGCAGCCAACCGGGACAGGGGTTATTAAGAGCTTTCTTT. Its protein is CASSQPGQGLLRAFF.

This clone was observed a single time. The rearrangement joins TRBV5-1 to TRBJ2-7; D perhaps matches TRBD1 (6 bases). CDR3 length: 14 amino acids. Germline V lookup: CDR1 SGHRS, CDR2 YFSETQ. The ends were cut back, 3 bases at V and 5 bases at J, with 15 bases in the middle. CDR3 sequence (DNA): TGCGCCAGCAGCTCCAGGGGCGCAGTCGACGAGCAGTACTTC. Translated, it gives CASSSRGAVDEQYF.

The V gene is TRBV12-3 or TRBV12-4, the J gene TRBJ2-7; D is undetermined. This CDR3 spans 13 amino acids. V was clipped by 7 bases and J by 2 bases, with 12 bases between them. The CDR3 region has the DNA TGTGCCAGCACCAACAGAATCGCCTACGAGCAGTACTTC. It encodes CASTNRIAYEQYF.

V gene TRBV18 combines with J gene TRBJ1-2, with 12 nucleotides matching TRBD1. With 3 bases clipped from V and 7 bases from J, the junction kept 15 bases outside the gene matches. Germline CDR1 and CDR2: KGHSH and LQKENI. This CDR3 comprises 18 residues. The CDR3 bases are TGTGCCAGCTCACCGCGTACGGGTTCGGGACAGGGGGCTGCTGGCTACACCTTC. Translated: CASSPRTGSGQGAAGYTF.

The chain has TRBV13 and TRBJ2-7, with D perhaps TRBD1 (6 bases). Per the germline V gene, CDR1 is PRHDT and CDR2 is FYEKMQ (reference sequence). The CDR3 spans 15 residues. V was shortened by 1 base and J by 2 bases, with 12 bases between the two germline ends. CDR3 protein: CASSLVGQTPYEQYF. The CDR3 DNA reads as TGTGCCAGCAGCTTAGTTGGACAGACCCCCTACGAGCAGTACTTC.

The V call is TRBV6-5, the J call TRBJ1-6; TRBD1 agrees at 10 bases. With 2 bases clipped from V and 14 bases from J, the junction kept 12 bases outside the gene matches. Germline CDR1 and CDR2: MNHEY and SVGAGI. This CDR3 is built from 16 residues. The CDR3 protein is CASSYLGTGAGRTLHF. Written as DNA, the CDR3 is TGTGCCAGCAGTTACCTCGGGACAGGGGCGGGTAGGACCCTCCACTTT.

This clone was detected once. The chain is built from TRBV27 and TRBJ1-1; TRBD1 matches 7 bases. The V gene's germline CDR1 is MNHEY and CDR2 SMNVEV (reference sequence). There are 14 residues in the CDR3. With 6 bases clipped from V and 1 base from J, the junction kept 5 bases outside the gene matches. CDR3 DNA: TGTGCCAGCAGACGTACAGGGGAGAACACTGAAGCTTTCTTT. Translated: CASRRTGENTEAFF.

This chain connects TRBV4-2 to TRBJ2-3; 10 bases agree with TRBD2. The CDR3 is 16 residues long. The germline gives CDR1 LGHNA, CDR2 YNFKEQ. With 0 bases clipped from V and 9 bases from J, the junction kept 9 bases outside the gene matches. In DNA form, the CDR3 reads TGTGCCAGCAGCCAAGATCTCTGGACTAGCGGACCAACGCAGTATTTT. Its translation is CASSQDLWTSGPTQYF.

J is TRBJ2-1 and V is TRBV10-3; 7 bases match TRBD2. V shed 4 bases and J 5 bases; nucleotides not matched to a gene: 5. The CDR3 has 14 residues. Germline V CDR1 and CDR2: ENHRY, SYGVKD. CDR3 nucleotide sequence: TGTGCCATCAGTGCAGCTAGCGGAAACAATGAGCAGTTCTTC. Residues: CAISAASGNNEQFF.

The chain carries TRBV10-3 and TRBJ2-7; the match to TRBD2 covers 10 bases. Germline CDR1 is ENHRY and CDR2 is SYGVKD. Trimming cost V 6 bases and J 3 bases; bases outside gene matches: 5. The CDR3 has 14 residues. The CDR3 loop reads CAISPGLASYEQYF. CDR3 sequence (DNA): TGTGCCATCAGCCCGGGACTAGCGAGCTACGAGCAGTACTTC.

The CDR3: CASSPGAGWNEQFF. The CDR3 region has the DNA TGTGCCAGCAGCCCAGGGGCAGGGTGGAATGAGCAGTTCTTC. This chain joins TRBV7-2 and TRBJ2-1; D possibly corresponds to TRBD1 (6 bases). Germline V CDR1 and CDR2: SGHTA, FQGNSA. V was shortened by 5 bases and J by 7 bases, with 15 bases between the two germline ends. The CDR3 length is 14 residues.

CDR3 sequence: CAISPGQPSQPQHF. The CDR3 DNA reads TGTGCCATCAGTCCGGGACAGCCTTCACAGCCCCAGCATTTT. The rearrangement uses TRBV10-3 and TRBJ1-5; TRBD1 agrees at 7 bases. The CDR3 length is 14 residues. V was clipped by 5 bases and J by 7 bases; unmatched bases: 8. The germline V gene has CDR1 ENHRY and CDR2 SYGVKD.

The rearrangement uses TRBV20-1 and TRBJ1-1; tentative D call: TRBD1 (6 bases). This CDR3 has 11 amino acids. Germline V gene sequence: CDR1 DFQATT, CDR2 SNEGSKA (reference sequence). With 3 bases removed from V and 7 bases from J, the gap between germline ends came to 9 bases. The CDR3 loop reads CSARDSLEAFF. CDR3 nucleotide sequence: TGCAGTGCTAGGGACAGCCTTGAAGCTTTCTTT.

The CDR3 DNA sequence: TGTGCCAGCAAGTGGGGCCAGCCCCACCAGAACACTGAAGCTTTCTTT. Protein product: CASKWGQPHQNTEAFF. The V and J genes are TRBV5-6 and TRBJ1-1, with a possible D match to TRBD1 (5 bases). This CDR3 region has 16 residues. The V gene's germline CDR1 is SGHDT and CDR2 YYEEEE. Trimming stripped 6 bases from V and 1 base from J, with 19 bases between.

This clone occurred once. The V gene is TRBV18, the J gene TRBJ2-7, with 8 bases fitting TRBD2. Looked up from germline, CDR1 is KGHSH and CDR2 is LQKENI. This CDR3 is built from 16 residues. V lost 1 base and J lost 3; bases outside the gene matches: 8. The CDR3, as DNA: TGTGCCAGCTCACCACGAGGGGGACTAGTGGTCTACGAGCAGTACTTC. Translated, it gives CASSPRGGLVVYEQYF.

CDR3 region: CASGAGPVNYGYTF. As DNA, the CDR3 is TGTGCCAGCGGGGCAGGACCGGTAAACTATGGCTACACCTTC. The chain uses TRBV6-5 and TRBJ1-2; a weak D match, TRBD1 (5 bases). V was shortened by 8 bases and J by 2 bases, with 15 bases between the two germline ends. Germline loops: CDR1 MNHEY, CDR2 SVGAGI. The CDR3 spans 14 residues.